The rows below give T cell receptor beta chains drawn from one sample of a study of cytomegalovirus exposure and HLA in healthy donors. The repertoire was sequenced with immunoSEQ multiplex PCR; TCRdb's copy has only in-frame clones and lacks some. The table records about 140,000 clones, approximately 64% of them present only once. The specimen was PBMCs. These receptors originate from a woman aged 40-49 years in good health and CMV-seronegative. Both conserved end residues are part of each CDR3. Fields, in order: CDR3 protein, clone size, J gene, V gene. For some rows the clone size is stated as once, few or many, or as a class when expanded; others skip it.

CDR3aa: CASSPAGTDNSPLHF
abundance: NA
j_gene: TRBJ1-6
v_gene: TRBV18

CDR3aa: CAWSHGARGKVGQPQHF
abundance: NA
j_gene: TRBJ1-5
v_gene: TRBV30

CDR3aa: CASSSQGGLGTEAFF
abundance: NA
j_gene: TRBJ1-1
v_gene: TRBV27

CDR3aa: CASSAPGTKNTEAFF
abundance: NA
j_gene: TRBJ1-1
v_gene: TRBV14

CDR3aa: CASSTQGAPYEQYF
abundance: NA
j_gene: NA
v_gene: TRBV7-9

CDR3aa: CASSFEGYEQYF
abundance: NA
j_gene: TRBJ2-7
v_gene: TRBV11-2

CDR3aa: CASSGGIAGELFF
abundance: NA
j_gene: TRBJ2-2
v_gene: TRBV5-4

CDR3aa: CASRDTQETQYF
abundance: few
j_gene: TRBJ2-5
v_gene: TRBV6-5

CDR3aa: CASSVGIGYEQYF
abundance: NA
j_gene: TRBJ2-7
v_gene: TRBV9

CDR3aa: CASSQATSYLASSGNTIYF
abundance: few
j_gene: TRBJ1-3
v_gene: TRBV4-1

CDR3aa: CASSLGPLAGVVDTQYF
abundance: NA
j_gene: TRBJ2-3
v_gene: TRBV7-2

CDR3aa: CASSTGGASHEQFF
abundance: few
j_gene: TRBJ2-1
v_gene: TRBV11-3

CDR3aa: CAWREAEAFF
abundance: NA
j_gene: TRBJ1-1
v_gene: TRBV30

CDR3aa: CASSLGTGEAFF
abundance: NA
j_gene: TRBJ1-1
v_gene: TRBV7-9

CDR3aa: CASSGEAGVSTDTQYF
abundance: NA
j_gene: TRBJ2-3
v_gene: TRBV5-1

CDR3aa: CASSLGLLSGANVLTF
abundance: NA
j_gene: TRBJ2-6
v_gene: TRBV5-4

CDR3aa: CATSPRDRVTGELFF
abundance: NA
j_gene: TRBJ2-2
v_gene: TRBV15

CDR3aa: CASSVGNGPGSYNEQFF
abundance: NA
j_gene: TRBJ2-1
v_gene: TRBV9

CDR3aa: CASSQDVGSGRGDRTDTQYF
abundance: NA
j_gene: TRBJ2-3
v_gene: TRBV4-2

CDR3aa: CASSLGQGKNTEAFF
abundance: NA
j_gene: TRBJ1-1
v_gene: TRBV18

CDR3aa: CASRAATVGRYSNQPQHF
abundance: few
j_gene: TRBJ1-5
v_gene: TRBV19

CDR3aa: CASSPRDSREQFF
abundance: NA
j_gene: TRBJ2-1
v_gene: TRBV7-3

CDR3aa: CASSFEAGFNEKLFF
abundance: NA
j_gene: TRBJ1-4
v_gene: TRBV7-2

CDR3aa: CASSSTTGGSGNEQYF
abundance: NA
j_gene: TRBJ2-7
v_gene: TRBV7-9

CDR3aa: CASKGLAGSGASYNEQFF
abundance: few
j_gene: TRBJ2-1
v_gene: TRBV19